The 21 T cell receptor beta chains in this list originate from one sample, sequenced in a study of cytomegalovirus exposure and HLA in healthy donors. PCR was performed using 60 Vbeta and 13 Jbeta primers. The table came from immunoSEQ multiplex PCR; TCRdb's copy has only in-frame clones and leaves some out. The sample has 200,000 or so clones, about 87% seen once. The specimen was PBMCs. Source of these receptors: a young man in good health and CMV-seronegative.

The table lists this clone with a count of one. This rearrangement joins TRBV5-3 to TRBJ1-1; D gene ambiguous. TRBV5-3 has ORF status, its function being uncertain. The CDR3 spans 18 residues. V shed 4 bases and J shed 7 bases, with 29 bases lying between them. For the CDR3, the DNA is TGTGCCAGAAGCCCCTTTGGAACATCAAGCCCCTCCCGGAGTGAAGCTTTCTTT. This codes for CARSPFGTSSPSRSEAFF.

The J gene is TRBJ2-5, the V gene TRBV5-4; 7 bases are a match to TRBD1. The germline V gene encodes CDR1 SGHNT and CDR2 YYREEE (reference sequence). This CDR3 has 14 residues. The junction had 1 base not matched to a gene; V was cut back by 1 base and J by 1 base. CDR3 coding DNA: TGTGCCAGCAGCTTGAGACAGGGCCAAGAGACCCAGTACTTC. It yields the protein CASSLRQGQETQYF.

J is TRBJ2-7 and V is TRBV4-2, with D perhaps TRBD2 (5 bases). CDR3 size: 17 residues. Trimming left V 0 bases short and J 1 base short, with 16 bases between. The germline gives CDR1 LGHNA, CDR2 YNFKEQ. The chain's CDR3 is CASSQDGVRARSYEQYF. The CDR3 DNA is TGTGCCAGCAGCCAAGATGGGGTGCGGGCCCGATCCTACGAGCAGTACTTC.

The V gene is TRBV7-2, the J gene TRBJ2-1; D is uncertain. The CDR3 is 16 amino acids. Trimming took off 5 bases at V and 2 bases at J, with 16 bases between the two ends. From germline, CDR1 is SGHTA and CDR2 FQGNSA. CDR3 DNA: TGTGCCAGCAGCGATCACTCCTGGAGAACCTACAATGAGCAGTTCTTC. This codes for CASSDHSWRTYNEQFF.

This clone was observed once. This chain uses TRBV2 with TRBJ2-7; tentatively, D is TRBD2 (5 bases). V was clipped by 1 base and J by 7 bases, with 11 bases between them. The germline V gene encodes CDR1 SNHLY and CDR2 FYNNEI. The CDR3 runs to 13 residues. The CDR3 is CASSEGGIREQYF. The CDR3 nucleotides are TGTGCCAGCAGTGAAGGAGGGATCCGTGAGCAGTACTTC.

The chain is built from TRBV11-2 and TRBJ2-3; the match to TRBD2 covers 7 bases. CDR1 and CDR2 (germline): SGHAT, FQNNGV. The length of the CDR3 is 14 residues. The trim removed 5 bases at V and 0 bases at J, leaving 2 bases unmatched. The CDR3 DNA sequence: TGTGCCAGCAGCGTTAGCGGGAGCACAGATACGCAGTATTTT. This codes for CASSVSGSTDTQYF.

The chain is built from TRBV6-6 and TRBJ1-5; TRBD1 matches at 8 bases. The length of the CDR3 is 16 residues. Germline V gives CDR1 MNHNY, CDR2 SVGAGI (reference sequence). J lost 4 bases, V lost 2 bases, and 7 bases had no gene match. CDR3 sequence: CASSYPGQGRNQPQHF. The CDR3 nucleotides read TGTGCCAGCAGTTACCCCGGACAGGGTAGGAATCAGCCCCAGCATTTT.

The chain employs TRBV6-6 and TRBJ2-5; 9 bases are shared with TRBD1. The end of the DNA fits TRBJ2-7 better, so the J call may be wrong. The CDR3 loop spans 15 amino acids. Germline CDR1 is MNHNY and CDR2 is SVGAGI (reference sequence). This CDR3 reads CASSQSGTGPYEQYF. In DNA, the CDR3 is TGTGCCAGCAGTCAATCCGGGACAGGGCCCTACGAGCAGTACTTC.

The chain recombines TRBV11-2 with TRBJ2-1; possible D gene TRBD2, 6 bases. Germline CDR1 is SGHAT and CDR2 is FQNNGV. Trimming stripped 6 bases from V and 1 base from J, with 22 bases between. This CDR3 is 18 amino acids long. The CDR3 DNA sequence: TGTGCCAGCAGTTTCGAGCGGAGGGGTTTGGGGTCCTACAATGAGCAGTTCTTC. Protein sequence: CASSFERRGLGSYNEQFF.

The chain is built from TRBV6-1 and TRBJ2-3; D possibly corresponds to TRBD2 (6 bases). This CDR3 contains 14 residues. Trimming pared 6 bases from V and 5 bases from J, leaving 15 bases between. The germline V gene has CDR1 MNHNS and CDR2 SASEGT. This CDR3 is CASREGIGQDTQYF. The DNA for the CDR3 is TGTGCCAGCAGGGAGGGGATAGGGCAAGATACGCAGTATTTT.

The rearrangement links TRBV7-9 to TRBJ2-7; weak D call: TRBD1 (6 bases). Germline values: CDR1 SEHNR, CDR2 FQNEAQ (reference sequence). This CDR3 has 15 amino acids. With 1 base removed from V and 0 bases from J, the gap between germline ends came to 10 bases. The CDR3 nucleotides read TGTGCCAGCAGCTTAGGGGACAAGAGCTCCTACGAGCAGTACTTC. This sequence encodes CASSLGDKSSYEQYF.

The chain is built from TRBV23-1 and TRBJ2-2, with 7 bases matching TRBD2. TRBV23-1 is treated as an ORF (open reading frame) with a function not yet certain. V dropped 0 bases and J dropped 4; count of bases not matched to a gene: 5. This CDR3 has 16 amino acids. The chain's CDR3 is CASSQSERGPTGELFF. CDR3 sequence (DNA): TGCGCCAGCAGTCAATCAGAGCGGGGACCCACCGGGGAGCTGTTTTTT.

The chain carries TRBV4-2 and TRBJ1-1, with 8 positions matching TRBD1. V lost 1 base, J lost 7 bases, and 5 bases stayed unmatched. From germline, CDR1 is LGHNA and CDR2 YNFKEQ. CDR3 length: 14 residues. The CDR3 reads CASSQGGTGLEAFF. As DNA, the CDR3 is TGTGCCAGCAGCCAAGGGGGGACAGGTCTTGAAGCTTTCTTT.

The CDR3 loop is CASSRQGIYGYTF. The DNA for the CDR3 is TGTGCCAGTAGCCGACAGGGAATCTATGGCTACACCTTC. The J gene is TRBJ1-2, the V gene TRBV19, with TRBD1 identical over 7 bases. The CDR3 length is 13 residues. The J segment lost 4 bases and the V segment lost 6 bases, leaving 5 bases of the junction unmatched. CDR1 is LNHDA and CDR2 is SQIVND in the germline V gene (reference sequence).

This clone appeared once. The rearrangement uses TRBV15 and TRBJ2-1, with D unresolved. The CDR3 covers 14 residues. Germline CDR1 reads LNHNV; CDR2 reads YYDKDF (reference sequence). V was trimmed by 1 base and J by 5 bases, leaving 9 bases between them. The CDR3 here is CATSRGGSNNEQFF. The DNA of the CDR3 is TGTGCCACCAGCAGAGGAGGTAGTAACAATGAGCAGTTCTTC.

The chain couples TRBV5-1 to TRBJ2-3, with 10 bases identical to TRBD1. The CDR3 is made up of 16 amino acids. Germline loops: CDR1 SGHRS, CDR2 YFSETQ. The V segment lost 3 bases and the J segment 1 base; nucleotides outside the gene matches: 5. CDR3 sequence: CASSYPGQGRTDTQYF. The DNA for the CDR3 is TGCGCCAGCAGCTATCCGGGACAGGGGCGCACAGATACGCAGTATTTT.

The gene calls are TRBV28 and TRBJ2-7; D gene uncertain. The CDR3 consists of 12 residues. Germline assignment: CDR1 MDHEN and CDR2 SYDVKM. The V end was cut by 6 bases, the J end by 3 bases, with 9 bases between. The CDR3 DNA follows: TGTGCCAGCAGAACACAAAGCTACGAGCAGTACTTC. Translated: CASRTQSYEQYF.

The V call is TRBV14, the J call TRBJ1-2, with TRBD1 matching 9 bases. Unmatched junction bases numbered 4, after V lost 4 bases and J lost 4 bases. The germline V gene has CDR1 SGHDN and CDR2 FVKESK. The CDR3 is 14 residues long. This chain's CDR3 is CASSLQGAGYGYTF. The DNA of the CDR3 is TGTGCCAGCAGCCTACAGGGGGCTGGCTATGGCTACACCTTC.

The CDR3 DNA reads TGTGCCAGCTCACCGGACACTACCGGGGAGCTGTTTTTT. Its protein product is CASSPDTTGELFF. The J gene is TRBJ2-2, the V gene TRBV18, with D maybe TRBD1 (5 bases). Between the trimmed V and J ends, which lost 3 bases and 5 bases, there was a span of 7 bases. Germline values: CDR1 KGHSH, CDR2 LQKENI. There are 13 residues in the CDR3.

The chain has TRBV5-1 and TRBJ1-4, with a possible D match to TRBD1 (6 bases). Germline CDR1 is SGHRS and CDR2 is YFSETQ. The CDR3 totals 14 residues. V was pared by 4 bases and J by 7 bases, with 14 bases between. CDR3 residues: CASSLGTRGEKLFF. The CDR3 DNA sequence: TGCGCCAGCAGCCTCGGGACCAGGGGTGAAAAACTGTTTTTT.

This clone was seen a single time. The V gene is TRBV21-1, the J gene TRBJ2-6; the D call in the table, TRBD2, was not verified against the DNA. TRBV21-1 is listed as a pseudogene. The CDR3 sequence is 18 residues long. CDR3 region: CASSTGGVGRAGANVLTF. For the CDR3, the DNA is TGTGCCAGCAGCACGGGGGGGGTAGGCCGGGCTGGGGCCAACGTCCTGACTTTC.